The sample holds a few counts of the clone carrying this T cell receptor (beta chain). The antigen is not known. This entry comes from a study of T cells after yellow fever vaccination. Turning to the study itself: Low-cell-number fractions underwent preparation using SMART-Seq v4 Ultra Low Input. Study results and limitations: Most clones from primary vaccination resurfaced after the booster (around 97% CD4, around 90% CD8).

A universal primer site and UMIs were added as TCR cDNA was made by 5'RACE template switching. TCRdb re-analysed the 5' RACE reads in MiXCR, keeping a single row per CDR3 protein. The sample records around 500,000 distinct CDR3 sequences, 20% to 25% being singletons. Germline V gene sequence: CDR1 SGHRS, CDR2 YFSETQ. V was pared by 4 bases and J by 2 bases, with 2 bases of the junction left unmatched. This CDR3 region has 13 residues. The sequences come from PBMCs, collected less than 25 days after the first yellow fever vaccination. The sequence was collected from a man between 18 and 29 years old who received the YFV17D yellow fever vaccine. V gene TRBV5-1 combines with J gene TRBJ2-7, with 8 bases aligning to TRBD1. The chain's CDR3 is CASSGDRPYEQYF. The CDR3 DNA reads TGCGCCAGCAGCGGGGACAGGCCCTACGAGCAGTACTTC.